A single sample gave rise to the 7 T cell receptor beta chains below, sequenced in a study of PD-1 blockade in classical Hodgkin lymphoma. Autologous stem cell transplantation was followed by relapse in every patient, and brentuximab vedotin exposure varied. Magnetic depletion of non-target cells from thawed PBMCs yielded purified CD8+ T cells. The protocol was immunoSEQ multiplex PCR, while the TCRdb copy is restricted to in-frame clones and leaves out a portion. This sample yields about 4,500 clones, of which 77% are seen a single time; approximately 25% belongs to the top ten. The sequencing used CD8+ T cells from blood, collected at baseline. These receptors were obtained from a human donor with classical Hodgkin lymphoma.

The V call is TRBV7-6, the J call TRBJ2-5; D ambiguous. The V gene's germline CDR1 is SGHVS and CDR2 FNYEAQ. Trimming stripped 1 base from V and 7 bases from J, with 4 bases between. This CDR3 contains 11 residues. The CDR3 loop reads CASSLGWTQYF. CDR3 nucleotide sequence: TGTGCCAGCAGCTTAGGGTGGACCCAGTACTTC.

The CDR3 DNA reads as TGTGCCAGCAGCCCTACAGGGGGGCAGAACTATGGCTACACCTTC. It codes for CASSPTGGQNYGYTF. J is TRBJ1-2 and V is TRBV11-2, with 8 bases lining up with TRBD1. Trimming took 5 bases from V and 2 from J; bases not matched to a gene: 7. There are 15 residues in the CDR3. Germline CDR1 SGHAT, CDR2 FQNNGV.

This clone showed up just a few times. The genes are TRBV19 and TRBJ1-1; 7 bases map to TRBD1. Germline CDR1 LNHDA, CDR2 SQIVND (reference sequence). CDR3 length equals 13 residues. V dropped 5 bases and J dropped 5; count of bases not matched to a gene: 5. This CDR3 is CASSDQGGTEAFF. The CDR3 coding sequence is TGTGCCAGTAGTGATCAGGGGGGGACTGAAGCTTTCTTT.

This clone was seen more than once but under ten times. The chain has TRBV28 and TRBJ2-7; TRBD2 is a possible D gene (5 bases). CDR1 is MDHEN and CDR2 is SYDVKM in the germline V gene. The CDR3 is made up of 13 amino acids. The ends were cut back, 3 bases at V and 5 bases at J, with 11 bases in the middle. The DNA of the CDR3 is TGTGCCAGCAGTTTCCCTAGCCTCGACGAGCAGTACTTC. Its protein product is CASSFPSLDEQYF.

CDR3 loop: CASSAGTGNGYTF. CDR3 DNA: TGCGCCAGCAGTGCCGGGACAGGGAATGGCTACACCTTC. The genes are TRBV5-1 and TRBJ1-2; 9 nucleotides match TRBD1. V lost 5 bases and J lost 6; bases outside the gene matches: 5. CDR3 length: 13 residues. Germline CDR1 is SGHRS and CDR2 is YFSETQ. The entire variable domain, with the rest obtained from reference TRBV5-1 and TRBJ1-2, is as follows: KAGVTQTPRYLIKTRGQQVTLSCSPISGHRSVSWYQQTPGQGLQFLFEYFSETQRNKGNFPGRFSGRQFSNSRSEMNVSTLELGDSALYLCASSAGTGNGYTFGSGTRLTVV.

V gene TRBV5-1 combines with J gene TRBJ2-2; a possible D gene is TRBD2 (6 bases). The CDR3 spans 12 residues. Germline CDR1 is SGHRS and CDR2 is YFSETQ. V was trimmed by 4 bases and J by 8 bases, leaving 9 bases between them. The CDR3 DNA is TGCGCCAGCAGCCCGGCGGGGGGGGAGCTGTTTTTT. Residues: CASSPAGGELFF.

This clone was detected a few times. The chain has TRBV28 and TRBJ2-1; 7 nucleotides agree with TRBD2. The germline V gene has CDR1 MDHEN and CDR2 SYDVKM. Unmatched junction bases numbered 1, after V lost 6 bases and J lost 2 bases. The CDR3 has 13 amino acids. The CDR3: CASRREAYNEQFF. CDR3 sequence (DNA): TGTGCCAGCAGACGGGAGGCCTACAATGAGCAGTTCTTC. Together with reference TRBV28 and TRBJ2-1, the CDR3 gives the full variable domain: DVKVTQSSRYLVKRTGEKVFLECVQDMDHENMFWYRQDPGLGLRLIYFSYDVKMKEKGDIPEGYSVSREKKERFSLILESASTNQTSMYLCASRREAYNEQFFGPGTRLTVL.